The source of this T cell receptor (beta chain) is a study of cytomegalovirus exposure and HLA in healthy donors. Study-wide results and caveats: Researchers reported in a later analysis that a missense DCLRE1C variant was tied to TCR beta V- and J-gene trimming. Later analysis placed DRB1 highest and HLA-C lowest in TCR association rates, which differed by HLA locus. In terms of immune exposure information, only CMV serostatus was available.

From germline, CDR1 is SGHTA and CDR2 FQGNSA. The CDR3 loop spans 13 amino acids. Trimming removed 8 bases from V and 4 bases from J, with 11 bases in between. PCR was performed using 60 Vbeta and 13 Jbeta primers. This table comes from immunoSEQ multiplex PCR, and its TCRdb copy is limited to in-frame clones, with some not included. In the table there are 60,000 to 65,000 clones, 65% to 75% of which are singletons. This clone was detected a few times. Its cognate antigen is unknown. The sample comprised PBMCs. This clonotype was sampled from a man between 50 and 59 years old in good health and CMV-seropositive. The rearrangement links TRBV7-2 to TRBJ2-2, with a tentative D call TRBD2 (6 bases). CDR3 protein: CASERELTGELFF. The DNA of the CDR3 is TGTGCCAGCGAACGGGAGCTCACCGGGGAGCTGTTTTTT.